Listed here are 3 T cell receptor beta chains from one sample, sequenced in a study of CD8 T cells in ankylosing spondylitis. General study findings and limits: Blood of patients with ankylosing spondylitis appeared to be characterized by a TCR beta motif of several highly homologous variants.

TCRdb reprocessed the 5' RACE reads with MiXCR, giving one entry per CDR3 protein. The data show about 440,000 distinct CDR3 sequences, over 15% seen once. Their recognized antigens are unknown. The sequencing input was blood, either unsorted or a sorted T cell fraction (not recorded which). These receptors originate from a male donor with ankylosing spondylitis.

The chain combines TRBV20-1 with TRBJ1-2; D gene unclear. Germline V gene data show CDR1 as DFQATT and CDR2 as SNEGSKA (reference sequence). V lost 4 bases to trimming and J lost 2 bases, with 8 bases between them. This CDR3 has 12 residues. CDR3 amino acids: CSATTRNYGYTF. The CDR3 bases are TGCAGTGCTACCACGAGGAACTATGGCTACACCTTC.

There are a few counts of this clonotype. The chain joins TRBV7-8 to TRBJ2-5, with D possibly TRBD1 on 6 matching bases. The V gene lost 8 bases and the J gene lost 4 bases, with 20 bases spanning the gap. This CDR3 has 15 residues. Germline V lookup: CDR1 SGHVS, CDR2 FQNEAQ. The CDR3 here is CASSPEGVPIETQYF. The CDR3 region has the DNA TGTGCCAGCTCCCCAGAGGGGGTCCCAATAGAGACCCAGTACTTC.

V usage is TRBV7-9 and J usage is TRBJ1-4; TRBD1 might be the D (6 bases). Germline loops: CDR1 SEHNR, CDR2 FQNEAQ (reference sequence). Trimming shortened V by 4 bases and J by 4 bases, and 10 bases separated the two germline ends. The CDR3 runs 14 residues. The CDR3 nucleotides are TGTGCCAGCAGCTACCGACAGGATAATGAAAAACTGTTTTTT. As protein: CASSYRQDNEKLFF.